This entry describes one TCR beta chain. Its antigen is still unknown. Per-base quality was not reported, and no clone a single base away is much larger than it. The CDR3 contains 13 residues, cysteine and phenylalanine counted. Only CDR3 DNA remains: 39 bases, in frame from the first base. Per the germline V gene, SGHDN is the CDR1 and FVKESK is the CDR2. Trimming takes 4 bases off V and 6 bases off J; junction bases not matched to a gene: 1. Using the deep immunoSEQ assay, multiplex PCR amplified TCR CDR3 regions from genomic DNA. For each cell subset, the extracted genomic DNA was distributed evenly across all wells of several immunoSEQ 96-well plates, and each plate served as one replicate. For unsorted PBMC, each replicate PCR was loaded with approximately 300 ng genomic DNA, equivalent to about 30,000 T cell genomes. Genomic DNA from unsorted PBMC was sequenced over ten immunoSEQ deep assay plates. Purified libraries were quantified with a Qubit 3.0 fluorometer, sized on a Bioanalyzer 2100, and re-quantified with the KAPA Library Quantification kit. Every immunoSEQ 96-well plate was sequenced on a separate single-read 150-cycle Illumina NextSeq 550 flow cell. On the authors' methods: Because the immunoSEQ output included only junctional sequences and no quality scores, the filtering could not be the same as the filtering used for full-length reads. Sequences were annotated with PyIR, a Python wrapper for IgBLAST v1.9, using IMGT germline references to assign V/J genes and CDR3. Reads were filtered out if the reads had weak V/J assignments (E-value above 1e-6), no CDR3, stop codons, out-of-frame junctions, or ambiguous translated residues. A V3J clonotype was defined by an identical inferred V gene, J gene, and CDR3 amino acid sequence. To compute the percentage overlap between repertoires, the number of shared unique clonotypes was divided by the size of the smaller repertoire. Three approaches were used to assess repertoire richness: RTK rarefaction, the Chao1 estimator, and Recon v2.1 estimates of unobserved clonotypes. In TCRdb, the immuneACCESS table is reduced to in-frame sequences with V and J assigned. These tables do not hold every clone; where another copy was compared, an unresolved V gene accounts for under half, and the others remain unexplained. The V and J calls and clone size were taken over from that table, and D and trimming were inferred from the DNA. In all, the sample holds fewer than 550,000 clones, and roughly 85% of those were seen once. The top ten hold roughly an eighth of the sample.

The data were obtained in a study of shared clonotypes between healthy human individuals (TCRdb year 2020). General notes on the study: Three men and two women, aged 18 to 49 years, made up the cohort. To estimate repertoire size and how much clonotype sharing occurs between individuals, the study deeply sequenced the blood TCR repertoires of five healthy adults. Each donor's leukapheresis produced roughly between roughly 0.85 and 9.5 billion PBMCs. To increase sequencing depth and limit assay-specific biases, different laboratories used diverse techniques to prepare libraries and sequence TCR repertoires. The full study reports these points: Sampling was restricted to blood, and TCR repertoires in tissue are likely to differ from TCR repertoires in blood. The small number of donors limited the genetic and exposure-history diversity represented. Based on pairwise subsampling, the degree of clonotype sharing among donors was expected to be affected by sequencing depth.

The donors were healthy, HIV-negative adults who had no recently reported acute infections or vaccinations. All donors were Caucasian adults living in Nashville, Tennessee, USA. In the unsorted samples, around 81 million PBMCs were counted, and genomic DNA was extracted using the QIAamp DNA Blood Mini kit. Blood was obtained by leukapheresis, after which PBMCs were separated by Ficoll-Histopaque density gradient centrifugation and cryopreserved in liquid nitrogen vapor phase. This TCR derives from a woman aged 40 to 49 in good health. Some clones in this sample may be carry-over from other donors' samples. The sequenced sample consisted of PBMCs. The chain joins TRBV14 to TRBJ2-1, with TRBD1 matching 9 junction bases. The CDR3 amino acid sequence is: CASSLQGANEQFF. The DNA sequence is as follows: TGTGCCAGCAGCCTACAGGGGGCCAATGAGCAGTTCTTC.